The clone carrying this TCR beta chain has a handful of counts. CDR3 length equals 14 residues. CDR1 MNHEY and CDR2 SVGAGI come from the germline V gene. V dropped 2 bases and J dropped 5; count of bases not matched to a gene: 1. These data originate in a study of cytomegalovirus exposure and HLA in healthy donors. The PCR made use of 60 Vbeta and 13 Jbeta primers. Method: immunoSEQ multiplex PCR; TCRdb's copy keeps in-frame clones and lacks some. This repertoire shows about 120,000 clones, 7% to 9.5% found once; its top ten account for around 6.1%. V and J are TRBV6-5 and TRBJ2-2; 8 nucleotides align to TRBD1. The receptor comes from a woman in her thirties or forties in good health and CMV-seropositive. Sequenced sample: PBMCs. The CDR3 here is CASSYRTGTGELFF. The CDR3 nucleotides are TGTGCCAGCAGTTACCGGACAGGGACCGGGGAGCTGTTTTTT.